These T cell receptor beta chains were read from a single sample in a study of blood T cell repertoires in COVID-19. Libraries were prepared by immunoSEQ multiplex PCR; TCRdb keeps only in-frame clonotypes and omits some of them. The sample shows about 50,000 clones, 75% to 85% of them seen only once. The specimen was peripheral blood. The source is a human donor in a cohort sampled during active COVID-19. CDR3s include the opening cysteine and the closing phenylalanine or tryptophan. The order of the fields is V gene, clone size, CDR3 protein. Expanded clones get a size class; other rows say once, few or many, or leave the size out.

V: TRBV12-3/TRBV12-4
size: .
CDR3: CASNQGDTIYF

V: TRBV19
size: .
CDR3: CASSIGGAGNGYTF

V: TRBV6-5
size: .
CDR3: CASSYGAGLSYEQYF

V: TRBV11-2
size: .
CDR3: CASRRLAGGYTGELFF

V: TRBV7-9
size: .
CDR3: CASSRGGGSDNEQFF

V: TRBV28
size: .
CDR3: CASTWSSYNEQFF

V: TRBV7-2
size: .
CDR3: CASSLEPPGLARGEQYF

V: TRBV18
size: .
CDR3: CASSPGTSEQETQYF

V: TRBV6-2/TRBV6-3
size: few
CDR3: CASSYPGLAGAYNEQFF

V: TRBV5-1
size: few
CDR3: CASSLGLGGINEQFF

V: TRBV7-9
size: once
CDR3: CASSGNRAYEQYF

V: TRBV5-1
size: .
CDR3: CASSLAGTDTQYF

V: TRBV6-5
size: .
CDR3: CASQKGASNQPQHF

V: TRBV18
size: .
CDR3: CASSPSGSGRSWEDDEQFF

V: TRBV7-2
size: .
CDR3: CASRLSRPGTQYF

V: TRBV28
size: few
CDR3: CASNIGTATNYGYTF

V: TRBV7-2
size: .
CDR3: CASSLEEDQPQHF

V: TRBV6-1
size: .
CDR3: CASSDRGETQYF

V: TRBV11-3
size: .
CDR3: CASSLLTGGAAFF

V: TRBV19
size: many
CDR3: CASSIRQGISDTQYF

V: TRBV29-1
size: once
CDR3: CSVASGGSYEQYF

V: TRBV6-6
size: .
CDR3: CASSRTPPRGNTEAFF

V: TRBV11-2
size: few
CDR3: CASSPPYGTEAFF

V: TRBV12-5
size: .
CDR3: CASGPRGEYGTDTQYF

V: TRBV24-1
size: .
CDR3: CATRNAPQYRVYEQYF

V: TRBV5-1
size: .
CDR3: CASSLEGRASTDTQYF

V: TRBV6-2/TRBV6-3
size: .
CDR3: CASSYGRESGANVLTF

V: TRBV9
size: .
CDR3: CASSARTGGLAGGNQETQYF

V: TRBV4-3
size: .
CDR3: CASSQVTTGYEQFF

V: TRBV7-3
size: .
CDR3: CASSPRLAGSTDTQYF

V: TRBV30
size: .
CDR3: CAWAPRPGNQPQHF

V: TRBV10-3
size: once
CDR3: CAISPGTGKANTGELFF

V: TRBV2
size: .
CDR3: CASSEAGGTQYF

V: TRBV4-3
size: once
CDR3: CASSQDRTRYYEQYF

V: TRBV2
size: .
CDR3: CASSNGQGGDQPQHF

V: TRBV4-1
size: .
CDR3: CASSQGLVGSGANVLTF

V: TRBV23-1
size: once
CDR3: CASSQSPDRGRGKYEQYF

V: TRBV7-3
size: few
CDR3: CASSLSGGAGQPQHF

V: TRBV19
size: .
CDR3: CASSIQGLGNTIYF

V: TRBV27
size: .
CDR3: CASAPNRGATEAFF